The clone carrying this T cell receptor beta chain was counted at least ten times. The antigen is undetermined. The sample comes from a study of post-analysis software for immune sequencing data. Study-level points and caveats: Controls had lower frequencies than patients of about 5 TRBV segments, which included TRBV5-6, TRBV5-1 and TRBV20-1.

TCR beta cDNA libraries included unique molecular identifiers. TCRdb itself ran the PCR reads through MiXCR, one entry per CDR3 protein. The data show 650,000 to 850,000 distinct CDR3 sequences, under 60% seen once. This CDR3 contains 12 residues. The germline CDR1 and CDR2 sequences are MNHEY and SVGAGI. The J gene is TRBJ2-3, the V gene TRBV6-5; tentatively, D is TRBD1 (5 bases). Near its end, the DNA agrees better with TRBJ2-5, so the J call may be wrong. This clonotype was sampled from a girl between 10 and 17 years old with multiple sclerosis. The sample comprised blood. The CDR3 region has the DNA TGTGCCAGCAGTTCCAGGGCTGGGACCCAGTACTTC. It specifies CASSSRAGTQYF.